The clone carrying this TCR beta chain showed up just once. Its matching antigen is unknown. The sample comes from a study of T-cell reconstitution after alpha-beta-depleted transplantation in children. CDR1 is DFQATT, CDR2 SNEGSKA, per germline (reference sequence). The CDR3 spans 16 residues. Trimming shortened V by 4 bases and J by 5 bases, and 21 bases separated the two germline ends. Unique molecular identifiers were used to barcode this TCRbeta library. TCRdb itself ran the PCR reads through MiXCR, one entry per CDR3 protein. This sample yields hundreds of thousands of distinct CDR3 sequences, of which 10% to 15% are seen a single time; around 2.2% belongs to the top ten. Study findings and constraints: When one year had passed after transplant, most T-cell counts and diversity came from newly produced T cells. There were reportedly several hundred expanded graft clones from which alpha-beta T cells came about two months after transplant.

This chain joins TRBV20-1 and TRBJ1-5; D gene ambiguous. This TCR was sampled from a male patient younger than 18 who had a stem cell transplant for acute myeloid leukemia, so the T cells may come from the graft donor. The sample was PBMCs, mostly from graft donor cells, taken 360 days after TCRalphabeta/CD19-depleted stem cell transplant. The CDR3 loop reads CSATLLGPSPDQPQHF. The CDR3 DNA reads TGCAGTGCTACCCTCCTAGGCCCCTCCCCTGATCAGCCCCAGCATTTT.